Below, 28 T cell receptor beta chains from the same sample are listed, as sequenced in a study of patients and donors after allogeneic stem cell transplantation. MiXCR, applied by TCRdb to the RT-PCR reads, yields one record per CDR3 protein. The table shows over 400,000 distinct CDR3 sequences, with around 16% occurring only once. The sample consisted of blood, either unsorted or a sorted T cell fraction (not recorded which). The receptors were sampled from a human donor who was either an allogeneic HSCT recipient or a stem cell or donor lymphocyte infusion donor (not recorded which). It is not recorded whose cells these are; they may come from a transplant donor.

The chain uses TRBV4-1 and TRBJ1-2; a possible D gene is TRBD1 (5 bases). The CDR3 has 15 amino acids. V was cut by 3 bases and J by 8 bases, with 19 bases left in between. Per the germline V gene, CDR1 is MGHRA and CDR2 is YSYEKL. The DNA of the CDR3 is TGCGCCAGCAGCCATGCCTCCAGGGACGAAAGGGGCTACACCTTC. This translates into CASSHASRDERGYTF.

This clonotype has only a few counts. The gene calls are TRBV30 and TRBJ2-7; 7 bases fit TRBD1. Germline-derived CDR1 and CDR2 are GTSNPN and SVGIG (reference sequence). The trim removed 0 bases at V and 3 bases at J, leaving 2 bases unmatched. The CDR3 runs 13 residues. The CDR3 DNA reads TGTGCCTGGAGTGTAAGACAGGGCTACGAGCAGTACTTC. Encoded protein: CAWSVRQGYEQYF. The full variable domain, with the rest looked up from reference TRBV30 and TRBJ2-7, is SQTIHQWPATLVQPVGSPLSLECTVEGTSNPNLYWYRQAAGRGLQLLFYSVGIGQISSEVPQNLSASRPQDRQFILSSKKLLLSDSGFYLCAWSVRQGYEQYFGPGTRLTVT.

The genes are TRBV23-1 and TRBJ2-2; D remains ambiguous. TRBV23-1 is placed among ORFs of uncertain function. V lost 0 bases and J 7 bases, leaving 6 bases between the germline ends. The CDR3 has 13 amino acids. The DNA of the CDR3 is TGCGCCAGCAGTCAATCGTGTGGCGGGGAGCTGTTTTTT. Its protein product is CASSQSCGGELFF.

This clonotype occurred a few times. The DNA for the CDR3 is TGTGCCAGCAGCTTAGGAGCAGGGAAGGGCTACACCTTC. Amino acids: CASSLGAGKGYTF. The rearrangement uses TRBV7-8 and TRBJ1-2; a possible D gene is TRBD1 (5 bases). The germline V gene has CDR1 SGHVS and CDR2 FQNEAQ. CDR3 length: 13 amino acids. Trimming took off 1 base at V and 8 bases at J, with 11 bases between the two ends.

The V and J genes are TRBV12-3 or TRBV12-4 and TRBJ1-1; 10 nucleotides line up with TRBD1. V gave up 3 bases and J gave up 6 bases; unmatched junction bases: 7. This CDR3 is built from 15 residues. The CDR3 reads CASSFRRDRGSEAFF. For the CDR3, the DNA is TGTGCCAGCAGTTTTCGTCGGGACAGGGGCTCTGAAGCTTTCTTT.

This clonotype was observed a handful of times. The chain has TRBV4-2 and TRBJ2-3; the match to TRBD2 covers 10 bases. The CDR3 runs to 15 residues. J lost 5 bases, V lost 2 bases, and 4 bases had no gene match. From germline, CDR1 is LGHNA and CDR2 YNFKEQ. The CDR3 DNA sequence: TGTGCCAGCAGCCAAACCGGGACTAGCGAAGATACGCAGTATTTT. The encoded protein is CASSQTGTSEDTQYF.

This clonotype was found many times. The CDR3 DNA follows: TGCAGCGTTGCGGCGGGGTTTGTCTCCGAGCAGTACTTC. It is translated as CSVAAGFVSEQYF. This chain connects TRBV29-1 to TRBJ2-7; D perhaps matches TRBD2 (6 bases). Germline V gene data show CDR1 as SQVTM and CDR2 as ANQGSEA. The CDR3 extends over 13 amino acids. V lost 4 bases, J lost 6 bases, and 16 bases lay in between.

V is TRBV4-1 and J is TRBJ2-7; 7 bases match TRBD2. Germline trimming cut 0 bases from V and 4 bases from J; bases unmatched to any gene: 6. The germline V gene encodes CDR1 MGHRA and CDR2 YSYEKL. The CDR3 totals 15 residues. The DNA of the CDR3 is TGCGCCAGCAGCCAAGATCCGGGACTAAAATACGAGCAGTACTTC. Translating it yields CASSQDPGLKYEQYF.

The chain combines TRBV18 with TRBJ1-1; D may be TRBD1 (5 bases). V was pared by 3 bases and J by 1 base, with 12 bases between. Germline V gives CDR1 KGHSH, CDR2 LQKENI. The CDR3 spans 15 residues. The CDR3 bases are TGTGCCAGCTCACCCCTCGCCCAGGGGAACACTGAAGCTTTCTTT. Protein: CASSPLAQGNTEAFF.

The chain uses TRBV20-1 and TRBJ2-3; 7 bases are a match to TRBD1. Looked up from germline, CDR1 is DFQATT and CDR2 is SNEGSKA (reference sequence). The ends lost 5 bases at V and 5 bases at J; junction bases unmatched: 10. This CDR3 has 14 residues. The CDR3 loop reads CSALGDSQLDTQYF. The CDR3, as DNA: TGCAGTGCTTTGGGGGACAGCCAGTTAGATACGCAGTATTTT.

This clonotype was recorded at least ten times. For the CDR3, the DNA is TGCGCCAGCAGCTTGGGCAGGGGGCTGAATGAGCAGTACTTC. Translated, it gives CASSLGRGLNEQYF. V gene TRBV5-1 combines with J gene TRBJ2-7; 8 bases agree with TRBD1. There are 14 residues in the CDR3. Germline V gene sequence: CDR1 SGHRS, CDR2 YFSETQ. Trimming at V came to 0 bases and at J to 7 bases, leaving 6 bases not matched to a gene.

CDR3 sequence (DNA): TGTGCCAGCAGCCCGGACAATGTTGGCTACACCTTC. It is translated as CASSPDNVGYTF. The V call is TRBV6-5, the J call TRBJ1-2; D may be TRBD1 (5 bases). V was cut by 6 bases and J by 7 bases, with 12 bases left in between. Germline V CDR1 and CDR2: MNHEY, SVGAGI. CDR3 length equals 12 residues.

This clonotype was observed at least ten times. The chain uses TRBV5-1 and TRBJ2-7; no definite D call. CDR1 SGHRS and CDR2 YFSETQ come from the germline V gene. Trimming cost V 0 bases and J 2 bases, with 9 bases left between them. The CDR3 sequence is 14 residues long. The CDR3 reads CASSLVAGPYEQYF. CDR3 coding DNA: TGCGCCAGCAGCTTGGTCGCCGGCCCCTACGAGCAGTACTTC.

This clonotype has a count of ten or more. The DNA of the CDR3 is TGTGCCAGCAGTTTAGCCTTACAGGGAGACACTGAAGCTTTCTTT. As protein: CASSLALQGDTEAFF. V usage is TRBV12-3 or TRBV12-4 and J usage is TRBJ1-1; TRBD1 might be the D (6 bases). The V and J ends lost 0 bases and 3 bases respectively, with 11 bases between them. The CDR3 has 15 residues.

This chain connects TRBV29-1 to TRBJ1-1; D call uncertain. V dropped 7 bases and J dropped 4 bases, with 16 bases sitting between them. Per germline, CDR1 SQVTM and CDR2 ANQGSEA. The CDR3 totals 13 residues. The CDR3 protein is CSAAGGRTTEAFF. The CDR3 bases are TGCAGCGCCGCCGGCGGGCGGACCACTGAAGCTTTCTTT.

This clonotype appeared a few times. The rearrangement links TRBV2 to TRBJ2-2; maybe TRBD1 (7 bases). Deletions cut 3 bases from V and 5 bases from J, with 16 bases between. This CDR3 contains 16 residues. Germline-derived CDR1 and CDR2 are SNHLY and FYNNEI. In DNA form, the CDR3 reads TGTGCCAGCAGTGAGTCGCCAGGGGGGTGGACCGGGGAGCTGTTTTTT. Encoded protein: CASSESPGGWTGELFF.

This clonotype was found a few times. The V call is TRBV4-1, the J call TRBJ2-1; D unclear. CDR3 length equals 14 residues. V gave up 1 base and J gave up 4 bases, with 8 bases separating them. Per the germline V gene, CDR1 is MGHRA and CDR2 is YSYEKL. The CDR3, as DNA: TGCGCCAGCAGCCAAGTTGGCCCATACAATGAGCAGTTCTTC. Translation gives CASSQVGPYNEQFF.

This chain connects TRBV30 to TRBJ1-2, with D perhaps TRBD1 (6 bases). Trimming pared 7 bases from V and 8 bases from J, leaving 17 bases between. The germline V gene encodes CDR1 GTSNPN and CDR2 SVGIG (reference sequence). The CDR3 contains 12 residues. This CDR3 reads CALNLQGWGYTF. For the CDR3, the DNA is TGTGCCTTAAACCTACAGGGATGGGGCTACACCTTC.

This clonotype was found many times. J is TRBJ1-2 and V is TRBV12-3 or TRBV12-4; D is possibly TRBD1 (5 bases). This CDR3 region has 17 residues. V was clipped by 8 bases and J by 4 bases, with 26 bases between them. For the CDR3, the DNA is TGTGCCAGCCTAGGTTCCAACCCGGGGCGTAGAGGCTATGGCTACACCTTC. The encoded protein is CASLGSNPGRRGYGYTF.

V and J are TRBV4-1 and TRBJ1-4, with D uncertain. Trimming pared 6 bases from V and 1 base from J, leaving 12 bases between. The CDR3 spans 15 residues. Germline lookup yields CDR1 MGHRA and CDR2 YSYEKL. The DNA for the CDR3 is TGCGCCAGCAGACCTACAACATTAACTAATGAAAAACTGTTTTTT. Amino acids: CASRPTTLTNEKLFF.

This clonotype was seen a handful of times. The rearrangement uses TRBV7-9 and TRBJ1-1; TRBD1 is a possible D gene (6 bases). Trimming took off 2 bases at V and 0 bases at J, with 13 bases between the two ends. The CDR3 is 16 residues long. Germline loops: CDR1 SEHNR, CDR2 FQNEAQ (reference sequence). CDR3 bases: TGTGCCAGCAGCTTAATGGGGGCCCCGATGAACACTGAAGCTTTCTTT. This translates into CASSLMGAPMNTEAFF.

The rearrangement joins TRBV12-3 or TRBV12-4 to TRBJ2-1; 10 bases align to TRBD2. This CDR3 region has 14 residues. J was trimmed by 5 bases and V by 8 bases; bases with no gene match: 6. The DNA of the CDR3 is TGTGCCAGCTCCGGGACTAGCGTCCACAATGAGCAGTTCTTC. It is translated as CASSGTSVHNEQFF.

There are many counts of this clonotype. V is TRBV4-2 and J is TRBJ2-1; D possibly corresponds to TRBD2 (6 bases). From germline, CDR1 is LGHNA and CDR2 YNFKEQ. Trimming left V 0 bases short and J 4 bases short, with 13 bases between. The CDR3 sequence is 16 residues long. The CDR3 loop is CASSQDGGIGYNEQFF. The DNA for the CDR3 is TGTGCCAGCAGCCAAGATGGAGGGATCGGGTACAATGAGCAGTTCTTC.

This chain connects TRBV20-1 to TRBJ1-1, with unresolved D. The CDR3 sequence is 14 residues long. V was clipped by 5 bases and J by 0 bases, with 13 bases between them. In germline, CDR1 is DFQATT, CDR2 SNEGSKA (reference sequence). As DNA, the CDR3 is TGCAGTGCTGGGTTAACACCCATGAACACTGAAGCTTTCTTT. Amino acids: CSAGLTPMNTEAFF.

The rearrangement uses TRBV24-1 and TRBJ2-7; TRBD2 matches 7 bases. The junction had 7 bases not matched to a gene; V was cut back by 5 bases and J by 7 bases. Germline lookup yields CDR1 KGHDR and CDR2 SFDVKD. The CDR3 runs to 13 residues. This CDR3 is CATSGDYIWEQYF. CDR3 nucleotide sequence: TGTGCCACCAGTGGGGACTACATTTGGGAGCAGTACTTC.

This clonotype appeared a few times. The chain couples TRBV12-3 or TRBV12-4 to TRBJ2-3; D is ambiguous. The CDR3 has 13 residues. V was cut by 1 base and J by 4 bases, with 6 bases left in between. CDR3 sequence (DNA): TGTGCCAGCAGTTTAGGGTGGGCAGATACGCAGTATTTT. Translated: CASSLGWADTQYF.

The chain is built from TRBV5-4 and TRBJ2-1; TRBD2 matches at 8 bases. The CDR3 runs 14 residues. Germline-derived CDR1 and CDR2 are SGHNT and YYREEE (reference sequence). Trimming removed 0 bases from V and 6 bases from J; junction bases left unmatched: 2. The CDR3: CASSLVAGINEQFF. In DNA, the CDR3 is TGTGCCAGCAGCTTGGTAGCGGGGATCAATGAGCAGTTCTTC.

This chain connects TRBV4-2 to TRBJ1-2, with D uncertain. Germline CDR1 is LGHNA and CDR2 is YNFKEQ. V lost 5 bases and J 4 bases, leaving 14 bases between the germline ends. This CDR3 contains 14 residues. In nucleotides, the CDR3 is TGTGCCAGCAGCGCCCCGGGTTTCGGCTATGGCTACACCTTC. It codes for CASSAPGFGYGYTF.